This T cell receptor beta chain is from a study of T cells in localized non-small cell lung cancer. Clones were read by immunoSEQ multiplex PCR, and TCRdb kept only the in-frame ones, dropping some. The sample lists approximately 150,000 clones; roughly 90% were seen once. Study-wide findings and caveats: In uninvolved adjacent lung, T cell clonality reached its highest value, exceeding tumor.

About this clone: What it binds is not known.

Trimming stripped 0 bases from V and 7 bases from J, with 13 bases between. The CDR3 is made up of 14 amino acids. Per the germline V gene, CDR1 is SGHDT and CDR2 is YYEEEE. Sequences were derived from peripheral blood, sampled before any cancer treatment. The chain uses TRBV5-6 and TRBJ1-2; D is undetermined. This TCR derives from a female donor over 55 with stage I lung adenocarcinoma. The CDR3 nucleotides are TGTGCCAGCAGCTTGGCGCTAATAGTTGGTGGCTACACCTTC. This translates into CASSLALIVGGYTF.